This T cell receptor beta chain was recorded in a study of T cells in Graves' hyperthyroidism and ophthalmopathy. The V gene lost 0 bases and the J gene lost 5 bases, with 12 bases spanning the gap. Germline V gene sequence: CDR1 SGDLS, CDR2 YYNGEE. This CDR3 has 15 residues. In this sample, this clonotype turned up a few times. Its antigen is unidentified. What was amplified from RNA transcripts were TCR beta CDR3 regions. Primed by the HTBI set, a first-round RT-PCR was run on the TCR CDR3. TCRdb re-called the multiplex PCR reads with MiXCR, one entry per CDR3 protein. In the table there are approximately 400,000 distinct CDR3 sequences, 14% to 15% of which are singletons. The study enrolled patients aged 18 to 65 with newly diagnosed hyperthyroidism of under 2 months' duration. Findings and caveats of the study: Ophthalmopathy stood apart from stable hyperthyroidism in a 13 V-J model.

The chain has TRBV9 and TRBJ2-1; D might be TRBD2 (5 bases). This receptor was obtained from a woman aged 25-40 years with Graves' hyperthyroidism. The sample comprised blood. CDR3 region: CASSVAPRVDNEQFF. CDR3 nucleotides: TGTGCCAGCAGCGTAGCCCCGCGGGTAGACAATGAGCAGTTCTTC.